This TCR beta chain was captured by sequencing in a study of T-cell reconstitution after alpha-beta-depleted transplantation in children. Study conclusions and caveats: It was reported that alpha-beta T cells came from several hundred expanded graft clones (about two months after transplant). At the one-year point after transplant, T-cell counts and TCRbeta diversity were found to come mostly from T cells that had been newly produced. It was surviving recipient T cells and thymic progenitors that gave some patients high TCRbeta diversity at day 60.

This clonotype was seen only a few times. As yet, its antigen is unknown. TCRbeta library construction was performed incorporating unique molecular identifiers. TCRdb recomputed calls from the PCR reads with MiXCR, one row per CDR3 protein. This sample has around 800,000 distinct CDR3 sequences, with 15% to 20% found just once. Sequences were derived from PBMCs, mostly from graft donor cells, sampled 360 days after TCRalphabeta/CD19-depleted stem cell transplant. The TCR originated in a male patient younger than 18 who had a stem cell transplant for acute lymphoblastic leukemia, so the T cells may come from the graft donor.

The CDR3 DNA reads TGTGCCAGATCCTGTGGACGGCCTAAATATCTAGAGTACGAGCAGTACTTC. Protein: CARSCGRPKYLEYEQYF. J is TRBJ2-7 and V is TRBV9, with D unclear. The CDR3 is 17 amino acids. Trimming shortened V by 8 bases and J by 4 bases, and 28 bases separated the two germline ends. The germline V gene has CDR1 SGDLS and CDR2 YYNGEE.